These 30 T cell receptor beta chains were all obtained from the same sample, sequenced in a study of untreated major depressive disorder. Study-level results: CD4+ T cells from depressed patients used TRBV05-01 (Vbeta 5.1) more often than controls.

The antigens for these receptors are not known. The method was immunoSEQ multiplex PCR; TCRdb's version includes in-frame clones alone and lacks a portion of them. The repertoire holds about 25,000 clones, with roughly nine tenths as singletons. The sequenced sample consisted of CD4+ T cells from PBMCs. The receptors come from a young woman with major depressive disorder.

The chain couples TRBV5-6 to TRBJ1-1; weak D call: TRBD1 (6 bases). V was shortened by 4 bases and J by 1 base, with 8 bases between the two germline ends. The CDR3 has 13 residues. Germline V lookup: CDR1 SGHDT, CDR2 YYEEEE. The CDR3 DNA reads as TGTGCCAGCAGCCGGGGACAGAACACTGAAGCTTTCTTT. It yields the protein CASSRGQNTEAFF.

CDR3 DNA sequence: TGCGCCAGCAGCTTGGTTACGGCAATTAGCACAGATACGCAGTATTTT. Protein sequence: CASSLVTAISTDTQYF. This sequence joins TRBV5-1 and TRBJ2-3, with D hard to call. Germline V gene lookup returns CDR1 SGHRS and CDR2 YFSETQ. The CDR3 loop spans 16 amino acids. V lost 0 bases, J lost 0 bases, and 11 bases lay in between.

This clone turned up a few times. The chain has TRBV27 and TRBJ2-1, with 12 bases fitting TRBD2. V lost 4 bases to trimming and J lost 6 bases; unmatched junction nucleotides: 7. This CDR3 region has 16 residues. From germline, CDR1 is MNHEY and CDR2 SMNVEV (reference sequence). CDR3 sequence: CASSSTGLAGTNEQFF. The CDR3 nucleotides are TGTGCCAGCAGTTCAACGGGACTAGCGGGTACCAATGAGCAGTTCTTC.

This clone was counted a single time. The V call is TRBV28, the J call TRBJ2-2, with unresolved D. With 5 bases removed from V and 8 bases from J, the gap between germline ends came to 15 bases. This CDR3 comprises 14 residues. Germline CDR1 and CDR2: MDHEN and SYDVKM. CDR3 DNA sequence: TGTGCCAGCAGTACCAGGACGGGTCGTGGGGAGCTGTTTTTT. This gives the protein CASSTRTGRGELFF.

The V and J genes are TRBV18 and TRBJ1-5; D is uncertain. The V gene's germline CDR1 is KGHSH and CDR2 LQKENI. Trimming left V 4 bases short and J 5 bases short, with 9 bases between. This CDR3 comprises 13 residues. CDR3 in DNA: TGTGCCAGCTCACAAGGTACGGATCAGCCCCAGCATTTT. This translates into CASSQGTDQPQHF.

The chain is built from TRBV6-5 and TRBJ2-2; a possible D gene is TRBD2 (6 bases). Germline CDR1 is MNHEY and CDR2 is SVGAGI. The CDR3 spans 15 residues. Trimming removed 6 bases at V and 0 bases at J, with 11 bases between. CDR3 bases: TGTGCCAGCAGGCGGGACTTCTCGAACACCGGGGAGCTGTTTTTT. Translating gives CASRRDFSNTGELFF.

In this sample, this clone turned up a few times. The chain has TRBV11-2 and TRBJ1-1; 10 bases fit TRBD1. The CDR3 has 12 residues. Germline assignment: CDR1 SGHAT and CDR2 FQNNGV. Losses at the gene ends were 1 base for V and 11 bases for J; bases not matched to a gene: 1. CDR3 region: CASSLGQGAAFF. The CDR3 coding sequence is TGTGCCAGCAGCTTAGGACAGGGGGCGGCTTTCTTT.

The chain has TRBV6-1 and TRBJ1-1; TRBD1 might be the D (5 bases). The CDR3 length is 15 residues. CDR1 and CDR2 from the germline V gene are MNHNS and SASEGT. V lost 5 bases, J lost 6 bases, and 19 bases lay in between. Here the CDR3 DNA reads TGTGCCAGCAGTCCCCGCGTTAGGGGTCGGTCTGAAGCTTTCTTT. Translation gives CASSPRVRGRSEAFF.

This clone was observed a single time. J is TRBJ1-2 and V is TRBV7-9; D not certain. The CDR3 is made up of 14 amino acids. Germline V gives CDR1 SEHNR, CDR2 FQNEAQ (reference sequence). V lost 1 base to trimming and J lost 1 base, with 7 bases between them. The CDR3 loop reads CASSLGGYNYGYTF. CDR3 nucleotide sequence: TGTGCCAGCAGCTTAGGAGGGTATAACTATGGCTACACCTTC.

The chain couples TRBV11-3 to TRBJ2-7, with 7 bases fitting TRBD1. The germline CDR1 and CDR2 sequences are SGHNT and YENEEA. The CDR3 is 16 amino acids. V shed 5 bases and J 6 bases; nucleotides not matched to a gene: 16. The CDR3 DNA follows: TGTGCCAGCAGCGTCCTGACAGGGCGCCAGGGCCTCGAGCAGTACTTC. Translation: CASSVLTGRQGLEQYF.

The V and J genes are TRBV10-3 and TRBJ1-1; D is perhaps TRBD1 (5 bases). V gave up 2 bases and J gave up 7 bases, with 14 bases separating them. CDR1 is ENHRY and CDR2 is SYGVKD in the germline V gene. The CDR3 is 14 amino acids. Written as DNA, the CDR3 is TGTGCCATCAGTGAGAGGGGCGGAGGAGATGAAGCTTTCTTT. As protein: CAISERGGGDEAFF.

The genes are TRBV15 and TRBJ2-7, with TRBD1 as a possible D gene (6 bases). The V and J ends lost 4 bases and 2 bases respectively, with 9 bases between them. The CDR3 consists of 13 residues. Germline V CDR1 and CDR2: LNHNV, YYDKDF (reference sequence). The CDR3: CATSKGHTYEQYF. The CDR3 region has the DNA TGTGCCACCAGCAAGGGACATACCTACGAGCAGTACTTC.

This clone was observed once. The J gene is TRBJ2-7, the V gene TRBV19; D possibly corresponds to TRBD2 (5 bases). Per the germline V gene, CDR1 is LNHDA and CDR2 is SQIVND (reference sequence). V lost 3 bases and J lost 3, with 15 bases in between. The CDR3 has 15 residues. The CDR3 loop reads CASSIHSAKGYEQYF. In DNA, the CDR3 is TGTGCCAGTAGTATTCATAGCGCCAAGGGCTACGAGCAGTACTTC.

This clone showed up just a few times. This sequence joins TRBV28 and TRBJ1-2; TRBD1 might be the D (5 bases). Germline V CDR1 and CDR2: MDHEN, SYDVKM. CDR3 length: 16 amino acids. The V and J ends lost 4 bases and 8 bases respectively, with 23 bases between them. CDR3 in amino acids: CASSSPATAGLGGYTF. For the CDR3, the DNA is TGTGCCAGCAGTTCACCCGCAACGGCAGGGCTTGGAGGCTACACCTTC.

The chain combines TRBV29-1 with TRBJ2-1; 9 bases agree with TRBD2. The CDR3 contains 15 residues. V lost 4 bases and J lost 6; bases outside the gene matches: 10. Germline assignment: CDR1 SQVTM and CDR2 ANQGSEA. The CDR3 DNA follows: TGCAGCGTTGGCGGGGGGGCGGAGTCCGTCAATGAGCAGTTCTTC. As protein: CSVGGGAESVNEQFF.

This chain links TRBV29-1 with TRBJ2-1, with TRBD1 as a possible D gene (5 bases). Germline lookup yields CDR1 SQVTM and CDR2 ANQGSEA. This CDR3 spans 11 amino acids. Trimming pared 8 bases from V and 6 bases from J, leaving 11 bases between. The CDR3 here is CSTGHFNEQFF. CDR3 DNA sequence: TGCAGCACCGGACACTTCAATGAGCAGTTCTTC.

This chain connects TRBV11-2 to TRBJ1-5; maybe TRBD1 (6 bases). The V gene lost 0 bases and the J gene lost 4 bases, with 10 bases spanning the gap. This CDR3 has 15 amino acids. Per germline, CDR1 SGHAT and CDR2 FQNNGV. The CDR3 sequence is CASSLEPRGNQPQHF. The CDR3 DNA is TGTGCCAGCAGCTTAGAACCCAGGGGTAATCAGCCCCAGCATTTT.

The gene calls are TRBV18 and TRBJ1-2; 7 bases fit TRBD1. CDR1 is KGHSH and CDR2 is LQKENI in the germline V gene. V shed 6 bases and J 5 bases; nucleotides not matched to a gene: 12. CDR3 length: 15 residues. The CDR3 here is CASSPLRTGAYGYTF. The CDR3 DNA sequence: TGTGCCAGCTCCCCTCTCAGGACAGGCGCTTATGGCTACACCTTC.

The V and J genes are TRBV11-2 and TRBJ1-5; TRBD1 is a possible D gene (5 bases). V lost 2 bases and J lost 7, with 9 bases in between. This CDR3 spans 13 amino acids. The germline gives CDR1 SGHAT, CDR2 FQNNGV. CDR3 sequence: CASSLSGNQPQHF. The DNA of the CDR3 is TGTGCCAGCAGCTTATCAGGGAACCAGCCCCAGCATTTT.

This rearrangement joins TRBV11-2 to TRBJ1-5, with a tentative D call TRBD1 (5 bases). CDR3 length: 16 amino acids. Germline V gene data show CDR1 as SGHAT and CDR2 as FQNNGV. V lost 2 bases to trimming and J lost 1 base, with 12 bases between them. The CDR3 loop reads CASSLKGVQSNQPQHF. For the CDR3, the DNA is TGTGCCAGCAGCTTAAAAGGGGTCCAGAGCAATCAGCCCCAGCATTTT. The entire variable domain, with the rest obtained from reference TRBV11-2 and TRBJ1-5, is as follows: EAGVAQSPRYKIIEKRQSVAFWCNPISGHATLYWYQQILGQGPKLLIQFQNNGVVDDSQLPKDRFSAERLKGVDSTLKIQPAKLEDSAVYLCASSLKGVQSNQPQHFGDGTRLSIL.

The chain joins TRBV14 to TRBJ2-2; no definite D call. V was pared by 0 bases and J by 0 bases, with 11 bases between. The CDR3 has 17 residues. The germline V gene encodes CDR1 SGHDN and CDR2 FVKESK. CDR3: CASSQESWVSNTGELFF. Written as DNA, the CDR3 is TGTGCCAGCAGCCAAGAGTCCTGGGTCTCGAACACCGGGGAGCTGTTTTTT.

In its sample, this clone was seen once. The V call is TRBV6-5, the J call TRBJ2-3; no definite D call. With 0 bases removed from V and 3 bases from J, the gap between germline ends came to 7 bases. Germline V CDR1 and CDR2: MNHEY, SVGAGI. The CDR3 covers 14 residues. Written as DNA, the CDR3 is TGTGCCAGCAGTTACTCGATTTCTACAGATACGCAGTATTTT. Its translation: CASSYSISTDTQYF.

V and J are TRBV6-6 and TRBJ1-5; D is unresolved. The germline V gene has CDR1 MNHNY and CDR2 SVGAGI (reference sequence). Trimming pared 10 bases from V and 1 base from J, leaving 14 bases between. This CDR3 region has 14 residues. In DNA, the CDR3 is TGTGCCACCTCCCCTGCCGGGAGCAATCAGCCCCAGCATTTT. It yields the protein CATSPAGSNQPQHF.

This sequence joins TRBV5-1 and TRBJ2-5; D remains ambiguous. The CDR3 totals 14 residues. Germline lookup yields CDR1 SGHRS and CDR2 YFSETQ. V shed 0 bases and J shed 0 bases, with 6 bases lying between them. CDR3 loop: CASSLGGNQETQYF. CDR3 DNA sequence: TGCGCCAGCAGCTTGGGTGGGAACCAAGAGACCCAGTACTTC.

The V call is TRBV2, the J call TRBJ1-5; a weak D match, TRBD1 (5 bases). CDR1 and CDR2 (germline): SNHLY, FYNNEI. The CDR3 is 12 residues long. V was pared by 5 bases and J by 5 bases, with 7 bases between. In nucleotides, the CDR3 is TGTGCCAGCAGTCCAGGGTATCAGCCCCAGCATTTT. Translating gives CASSPGYQPQHF.

V usage is TRBV11-3 and J usage is TRBJ2-2; TRBD2 matches at 7 bases. Germline V lookup: CDR1 SGHNT, CDR2 YENEEA. The CDR3 totals 14 residues. J was trimmed by 7 bases and V by 1 base; bases with no gene match: 3. The CDR3: CASSLGLAGGELFF. CDR3 coding DNA: TGTGCCAGCAGCTTAGGACTAGCCGGCGGGGAGCTGTTTTTT.

This sequence joins TRBV5-4 and TRBJ2-1; 8 nucleotides line up with TRBD2. The CDR3 is made up of 16 amino acids. Germline lookup yields CDR1 SGHNT and CDR2 YYREEE (reference sequence). The V segment lost 3 bases and the J segment 4 bases; nucleotides outside the gene matches: 9. The CDR3 DNA reads as TGTGCCAGCAGCTCCCGGGAAGCGGGGGTGTACAATGAGCAGTTCTTC. As protein: CASSSREAGVYNEQFF.

This chain uses TRBV15 with TRBJ2-2; D gene ambiguous. Germline V lookup: CDR1 LNHNV, CDR2 YYDKDF (reference sequence). The CDR3 covers 12 residues. V was trimmed by 5 bases and J by 6 bases, leaving 7 bases between them. The CDR3 protein is CATSLRAGELFF. CDR3 nucleotides: TGTGCCACCAGCTTACGAGCCGGGGAGCTGTTTTTT.

The chain couples TRBV6-1 to TRBJ2-7, with D maybe TRBD2 (5 bases). The CDR3 consists of 12 residues. CDR1 MNHNS and CDR2 SASEGT come from the germline V gene. V shed 8 bases and J shed 11 bases, with 19 bases lying between them. The DNA for the CDR3 is TGTGCCAGCGGACGAAGTGTCGGGATGGAGTACTTC. This encodes CASGRSVGMEYF.

The J gene is TRBJ2-7, the V gene TRBV5-1; 10 nucleotides line up with TRBD1. This CDR3 spans 14 amino acids. CDR1 SGHRS and CDR2 YFSETQ come from the germline V gene. V trimming: 1 base; J trimming: 3 bases; junction bases outside the gene matches: 1. Written as DNA, the CDR3 is TGCGCCAGCAGCTTGAGGGACAGGGGCTACGAGCAGTACTTC. Protein sequence: CASSLRDRGYEQYF.